This T cell receptor beta chain appears in the sequencing data of a study of OX40 agonist ivuxolimab in advanced cancers. Overall study context: Dose-escalation subjects each had hepatocellular carcinoma, melanoma, renal cell or head and neck cancer. There were three patients with partial responses, one having hepatocellular carcinoma and two cutaneous melanoma. Study results and caveats: Dosing at 0.1 to 3.0 mg/kg was accompanied by clonal expansion of CD4+ and CD8+ blood T cells by week 6. CD4+ T cells averaged fewer expanded clones than CD8+ T cells.

This table comes from immunoSEQ multiplex PCR, and its TCRdb copy is limited to in-frame clones, with some not included. The sample lists tens of thousands of clones; around 85% were seen once. From germline, CDR1 is ENHRY and CDR2 SYGVKD. This CDR3 region has 13 residues. Deletions cut 2 bases from V and 8 bases from J, with 12 bases between. A word on this clone: Its antigen remains unknown.

The source was CD4+ or CD8+ T cells sorted from blood, collected in a trial of the OX40 agonist ivuxolimab. This chain links TRBV10-3 with TRBJ1-2; D not resolved. This receptor was obtained from an adult with an advanced solid tumor such as melanoma, head and neck, liver or kidney cancer. CDR3 sequence reads: CAISEGEGSGYTF. As DNA, the CDR3 is TGTGCCATCAGTGAGGGGGAGGGTTCGGGCTACACCTTC.